The 6 T cell receptor beta chains reported below all come from one sample, sequenced in a study of blood T cell repertoires in COVID-19. Data came from immunoSEQ multiplex PCR; TCRdb stores just in-frame clones and leaves some out. This sample has about 97,000 clones, with about 85% found just once. The sample comprised peripheral blood. The receptors come from a woman aged 70-85 years with active or convalescent COVID-19.

The chain combines TRBV7-2 with TRBJ1-6, with TRBD1 matching over 8 bases. CDR1 and CDR2 (germline): SGHTA, FQGNSA. V was pared by 4 bases and J by 5 bases, with 1 base of the junction left unmatched. The CDR3 spans 14 residues. The CDR3 region is CASSSQGDNSPLHF. For the CDR3, the DNA is TGTGCCAGCAGCTCACAGGGGGATAATTCACCCCTCCACTTT.

This chain links TRBV20-1 with TRBJ1-4; tentative D call: TRBD1 (6 bases). The germline gives CDR1 DFQATT, CDR2 SNEGSKA (reference sequence). Trimming pared 3 bases from V and 4 bases from J, leaving 12 bases between. The CDR3 loop spans 14 amino acids. CDR3 in DNA: TGCAGTGCTAGTCAGACAGGCCGTAATGAAAAACTGTTTTTT. Protein sequence: CSASQTGRNEKLFF.

J is TRBJ1-4 and V is TRBV9, with D possibly matching TRBD1 (5 bases). Germline V gene lookup returns CDR1 SGDLS and CDR2 YYNGEE. CDR3 length: 15 amino acids. V was shortened by 4 bases and J by 0 bases, with 10 bases between the two germline ends. The chain's CDR3 is CASSLSTATNEKLFF. The CDR3 DNA reads as TGTGCCAGCAGCCTCTCGACAGCAACTAATGAAAAACTGTTTTTT.

This chain uses TRBV27 with TRBJ2-2; D call uncertain. The ends were cut back, 5 bases at V and 0 bases at J, with 16 bases in the middle. Germline values: CDR1 MNHEY, CDR2 SMNVEV (reference sequence). CDR3 length: 17 residues. CDR3 residues: CASSPRPLAANTGELFF. DNA for the CDR3: TGTGCCAGCAGTCCCCGGCCCTTGGCGGCGAACACCGGGGAGCTGTTTTTT.

The chain carries TRBV5-1 and TRBJ1-1; 8 nucleotides agree with TRBD1. The V gene end was trimmed by 0 bases and the J gene end by 4 bases; junction bases not matched to a gene: 8. Per the germline V gene, CDR1 is SGHRS and CDR2 is YFSETQ. The CDR3 is 16 residues long. In DNA, the CDR3 is TGCGCCAGCAGCTTGGCCCCAGGGGGCCTCGGCACTGAAGCTTTCTTT. This encodes CASSLAPGGLGTEAFF.

This clone was counted a single time. The genes are TRBV6-5 and TRBJ1-3, with 8 bases identical to TRBD1. The ends lost 6 bases at V and 7 bases at J; junction bases unmatched: 11. Looked up from germline, CDR1 is MNHEY and CDR2 is SVGAGI. CDR3 length equals 15 residues. The CDR3 protein is CASREGGQGRNTIYF. The CDR3 DNA follows: TGTGCCAGCAGGGAGGGTGGACAGGGAAGGAACACCATATATTTT.